This T cell receptor beta chain was sequenced during a study of response to subunit inactivated influenza vaccine. Whole-study results and caveats: After each seasonal influenza vaccination, few new T cells are recruited, the authors suggested.

This clonotype occurred a few times. Its antigen remains unidentified. TCRdb analysed the RT-PCR reads with MiXCR anew, one entry per CDR3 protein. The repertoire consists of about 480,000 distinct CDR3 sequences, with 10% to 15% occurring once and the leading ten covering around 14%. The CDR3 runs to 17 residues. The ends lost 7 bases at V and 1 base at J; junction bases unmatched: 9. Germline CDR1 MDHEN, CDR2 SYDVKM. The receptor comes from a man in his forties or fifties who received an inactivated influenza vaccine. The sequencing here drew on PBMCs from blood, taken about 40 days after vaccination. The chain joins TRBV28 to TRBJ2-1, with 11 positions matching TRBD2. For the CDR3, the DNA is TGTGCCAGCACTCTAGCGGGGGGACGAGGGTCCTACAATGAGCAGTTCTTC. It is translated as CASTLAGGRGSYNEQFF.